This T cell receptor (beta chain) was sequenced in a study of blood T cells in healthy people across ages. Study at large: Using template switching, researchers captured about one barcoded beta molecule for each two T cells. Study outcomes and limitations: Greater diversity and more naive CD4+ cells were seen in long-lived donors than in aged donors.

To note about this clonotype: What it binds is not known.

The CDR3 is 16 amino acids. Germline lookup yields CDR1 SGHTA and CDR2 FQGNSA. The V end was cut by 2 bases, the J end by 4 bases, with 17 bases between. Primed by a sample-barcoded 5' primer and a J-beta primer mix, a second PCR proceeded for roughly 6 to 12 cycles. TCRdb recomputed calls from the 5' RACE reads with MiXCR, one row per CDR3 protein. Of about 1.4 million distinct CDR3 sequences in the sample, approximately 63% were seen once. They isolated at least 7 million PBMCs from each sample. Material for sequencing was blood. This clonotype originated in a man in his late teens or twenties in good health. This chain connects TRBV7-2 to TRBJ1-2, with D unresolved. CDR3 amino acids: CASSLPLPTDTYGYTF. In DNA, the CDR3 is TGTGCCAGCAGCTTACCACTTCCGACGGATACCTATGGCTACACCTTC.